These 20 T cell receptor beta chains were all obtained from the same sample, sequenced in a study of cytomegalovirus exposure and HLA in healthy donors. Both 60 Vbeta primers and 13 Jbeta primers went into the PCR. Repertoires were generated with immunoSEQ multiplex PCR, while TCRdb's copy carries only in-frame clones and drops some. The sample records over 100,000 clones, less than 80% being singletons. Sequenced input: PBMCs. Source of these receptors: a man in his fifties in good health and CMV-seropositive.

This chain connects TRBV6-5 to TRBJ1-6; the D is unclear. CDR3 length: 14 residues. Germline V gene data show CDR1 as MNHEY and CDR2 as SVGAGI. Between the trimmed V and J ends, which lost 7 bases and 0 bases, there was a span of 7 bases. CDR3 region: CASTGSSYNSPLHF. The CDR3, as DNA: TGTGCCAGCACGGGGAGCTCCTATAATTCACCCCTCCACTTT.

The J gene is TRBJ2-5, the V gene TRBV11-2; 7 positions match TRBD1. J was trimmed by 5 bases and V by 6 bases; bases with no gene match: 12. The CDR3 length is 15 residues. Per germline, CDR1 SGHAT and CDR2 FQNNGV. DNA for the CDR3: TGTGCCAGCAGTCGAGGGACAGATTTCGATGAGACCCAGTACTTC. Residues: CASSRGTDFDETQYF.

The chain has TRBV2 and TRBJ2-1, with D possibly being TRBD1 (5 bases). This CDR3 contains 16 residues. Trimming took 6 bases from V and 4 from J, leaving 19 bases between them. Germline values: CDR1 SNHLY, CDR2 FYNNEI. The CDR3 loop reads CASRRQEGVGYNEQFF. The CDR3 DNA reads as TGTGCCAGCAGACGACAAGAAGGGGTCGGGTACAATGAGCAGTTCTTC.

The chain couples TRBV5-1 to TRBJ1-2, with D unclear. The CDR3 consists of 14 residues. Germline CDR1 is SGHRS and CDR2 is YFSETQ. The V and J ends lost 0 bases and 0 bases respectively, with 6 bases between them. The CDR3 reads CASSLGEPNYGYTF. CDR3 nucleotide sequence: TGCGCCAGCAGCTTGGGGGAGCCTAACTATGGCTACACCTTC.

The chain is built from TRBV5-4 and TRBJ1-1; D gene uncertain. CDR1 is SGHNT and CDR2 is YYREEE in the germline V gene (reference sequence). CDR3 size: 13 residues. V was shortened by 2 bases and J by 5 bases, with 10 bases between the two germline ends. The CDR3 reads CASSLDVGTEAFF. The CDR3, as DNA: TGTGCCAGCAGCTTAGATGTCGGGACTGAAGCTTTCTTT.

The rearrangement links TRBV5-4 to TRBJ2-7; 8 bases match TRBD1. Germline CDR1 is SGHNT and CDR2 is YYREEE (reference sequence). Losses at the gene ends were 3 bases for V and 7 bases for J; bases not matched to a gene: 9. The CDR3 has 14 residues. CDR3 coding DNA: TGTGCCAGCAGCTCCAGGACAGGGTTAGAGGAGCAGTACTTC. Translated: CASSSRTGLEEQYF.

The J gene is TRBJ1-3, the V gene TRBV19, with D unclear. Germline V lookup: CDR1 LNHDA, CDR2 SQIVND (reference sequence). The CDR3 has 14 residues. Between the trimmed V and J ends, which lost 1 base and 1 base, there was a span of 5 bases. Here the CDR3 reads CASSIGVSGNTIYF. DNA for the CDR3: TGTGCCAGTAGTATAGGTGTATCTGGAAACACCATATATTTT. Supplemented by reference TRBV19 and TRBJ1-3, the full variable domain reads DGGITQSPKYLFRKEGQNVTLSCEQNLNHDAMYWYRQDPGQGLRLIYYSQIVNDFQKGDIAEGYSVSREKKESFPLTVTSAQKNPTAFYLCASSIGVSGNTIYFGEGSWLTVV.

The V gene is TRBV7-2, the J gene TRBJ1-4, with D maybe TRBD1 (5 bases). The ends were cut back, 3 bases at V and 7 bases at J, with 12 bases in the middle. The CDR3 consists of 14 residues. Germline values: CDR1 SGHTA, CDR2 FQGNSA. This CDR3 is CASSFTGPGEKLFF. The DNA for the CDR3 is TGTGCCAGCAGCTTTACAGGTCCTGGTGAAAAACTGTTTTTT.

This clone was observed a few times. V usage is TRBV4-1 and J usage is TRBJ2-1; D unclear. Trimming pared 5 bases from V and 4 bases from J, leaving 12 bases between. Looked up from germline, CDR1 is MGHRA and CDR2 is YSYEKL. This CDR3 has 14 residues. The CDR3: CASSIRNGYNEQFF. CDR3 DNA: TGCGCCAGCAGCATCCGGAACGGGTACAATGAGCAGTTCTTC.

This clone has more than one count but fewer than ten. The chain uses TRBV6-1 and TRBJ2-5; 7 bases agree with TRBD1. V was clipped by 6 bases and J by 3 bases; unmatched bases: 10. The CDR3 sequence is 15 residues long. The germline CDR1 and CDR2 sequences are MNHNS and SASEGT. The CDR3 loop reads CASSRPGTAEETQYF. For the CDR3, the DNA is TGTGCCAGCAGCCGACCAGGGACAGCTGAAGAGACCCAGTACTTC.

A single count supports this clone. The chain carries TRBV11-2 and TRBJ1-3; a weak D match, TRBD1 (5 bases). The CDR3 totals 16 residues. From germline, CDR1 is SGHAT and CDR2 FQNNGV. With 5 bases removed from V and 2 bases from J, the gap between germline ends came to 16 bases. CDR3 DNA sequence: TGTGCCAGCAGCAACCTCAGGGCAGGGACTGGAAACACCATATATTTT. Its translation: CASSNLRAGTGNTIYF.

This clone has more than one count but fewer than ten. The chain carries TRBV6-1 and TRBJ2-1; D call uncertain. V was shortened by 7 bases and J by 3 bases, with 10 bases between the two germline ends. Germline V lookup: CDR1 MNHNS, CDR2 SASEGT. This CDR3 spans 13 amino acids. The CDR3 spells CASNSAVYNEQFF. CDR3 coding DNA: TGTGCCAGCAATTCGGCGGTCTACAATGAGCAGTTCTTC.

This rearrangement joins TRBV9 to TRBJ1-5; D might be TRBD1 (5 bases). The CDR3 is 14 residues long. Trimming left V 0 bases short and J 7 bases short, with 11 bases between. The germline V gene encodes CDR1 SGDLS and CDR2 YYNGEE. The CDR3 reads CASSVGDSWQPQHF. The CDR3 bases are TGTGCCAGCAGCGTAGGGGACTCATGGCAGCCCCAGCATTTT.

V and J are TRBV5-4 and TRBJ2-5; 10 bases align to TRBD2. CDR1 is SGHNT and CDR2 is YYREEE in the germline V gene (reference sequence). Germline trimming cut 2 bases from V and 4 bases from J; bases unmatched to any gene: 8. This CDR3 comprises 16 residues. The CDR3 DNA follows: TGTGCCAGCAGCTTTAAACTAGCGGGAATTGGAGAGACCCAGTACTTC. It codes for CASSFKLAGIGETQYF.

This rearrangement joins TRBV5-6 to TRBJ2-5, with 12 positions matching TRBD2. The CDR3 is made up of 16 amino acids. The germline gives CDR1 SGHDT, CDR2 YYEEEE. With V trimmed by 4 bases and J by 2 bases, 6 bases remained unmatched. This chain's CDR3 is CASSPRTSGEQETQYF. The CDR3 coding sequence is TGTGCCAGCAGCCCGAGGACTAGCGGGGAGCAAGAGACCCAGTACTTC.

This clone was observed a few times. The CDR3 is CAIGQGSGYTF. The DNA for the CDR3 is TGTGCCATTGGGCAGGGTTCTGGCTACACCTTC. The rearrangement links TRBV10-3 to TRBJ1-2, with a possible D match to TRBD1 (5 bases). CDR1 and CDR2 (germline): ENHRY, SYGVKD. This CDR3 contains 11 residues. Between the trimmed V and J ends, which lost 9 bases and 7 bases, there was a span of 12 bases.

This clone showed up many times. The chain employs TRBV6-6 and TRBJ1-1; D perhaps matches TRBD1 (6 bases). Trimming took off 0 bases at V and 1 base at J, with 12 bases between the two ends. This CDR3 contains 16 residues. Germline CDR1 reads MNHNY; CDR2 reads SVGAGI (reference sequence). DNA for the CDR3: TGTGCCAGCAGTTACTCGGGGGCTTCCCCGAACACTGAAGCTTTCTTT. This translates into CASSYSGASPNTEAFF.

This clone was picked up a small number of times. The rearrangement links TRBV5-4 to TRBJ1-1, with a possible D match to TRBD1 (6 bases). Trimming stripped 0 bases from V and 2 bases from J, with 14 bases between. This CDR3 is built from 16 residues. Germline lookup yields CDR1 SGHNT and CDR2 YYREEE (reference sequence). The CDR3 region has the DNA TGTGCCAGCAGCTTGGACCCTGGACAGCCCAACACTGAAGCTTTCTTT. This gives the protein CASSLDPGQPNTEAFF.

This rearrangement joins TRBV19 to TRBJ1-1; tentative D call: TRBD1 (6 bases). Trimming took off 3 bases at V and 5 bases at J, with 13 bases between the two ends. CDR1 and CDR2 (germline): LNHDA, SQIVND (reference sequence). The CDR3 totals 14 residues. CDR3 bases: TGTGCCAGTAGTATTAGCAGGGACACTACTGAAGCTTTCTTT. Amino acids: CASSISRDTTEAFF.

As for this clone: The germline gene is not matched at one end of the junction; a read error may be the cause. J is TRBJ1-1 and V is TRBV7-9, with 8 bases fitting TRBD1. CDR1 and CDR2 from the germline V gene are SEHNR and FQNEAQ (reference sequence). The CDR3 runs to 13 residues. The CDR3 DNA is TGTTCCAGCACCCCCACAGGGGGCACTGAAGCTTTCTTT. This codes for CSSTPTGGTEAFF.